The entry that follows covers one T cell receptor beta chain sequence. The antigen is undetermined. Method: immunoSEQ multiplex PCR; TCRdb's copy keeps in-frame clones and lacks some. This sample has roughly 720,000 clones; about 90% occur once, and the top ten carry less than 40%. The data derive from a study of shared clonotypes between healthy human individuals. General observations from the study: Naive subsets generally had larger estimated richness than memory subsets.

Losses at the gene ends were 6 bases for V and 0 bases for J; bases not matched to a gene: 12. The CDR3 is made up of 17 amino acids. Germline lookup yields CDR1 MDHEN and CDR2 SYDVKM. The sequence was collected from a man aged 18 to 29 in good health. Some clones in this sample may be carry-over from other donors' samples. The sample taken for sequencing was memory CD8+ T cells from PBMCs. Subset specified: CD45RO+ cells pooled with CCR7-negative TemRA cells. This rearrangement joins TRBV28 to TRBJ2-3; 7 bases align to TRBD2. The CDR3 DNA follows: TGTGCCAGCAGCCCTATGGTCTCTAGCGGTAGCACAGATACGCAGTATTTT. This codes for CASSPMVSSGSTDTQYF.